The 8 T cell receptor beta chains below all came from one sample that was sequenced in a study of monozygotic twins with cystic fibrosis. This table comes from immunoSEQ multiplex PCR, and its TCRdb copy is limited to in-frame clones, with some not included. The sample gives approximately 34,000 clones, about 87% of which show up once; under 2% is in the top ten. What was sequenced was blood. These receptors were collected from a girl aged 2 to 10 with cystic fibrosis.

CDR3: CASSLQVNYGYTF. CDR3 bases: TGTGCCAGCAGTTTGCAGGTTAACTATGGCTACACCTTC. The chain carries TRBV27 and TRBJ1-2, with no clear D. V lost 3 bases and J lost 1, with 6 bases in between. This CDR3 comprises 13 residues. The germline V gene encodes CDR1 MNHEY and CDR2 SMNVEV (reference sequence).

The CDR3 loop reads CSVGRQGANYGYTF. DNA of the CDR3: TGCAGCGTTGGCAGACAGGGCGCTAACTATGGCTACACCTTC. The chain combines TRBV29-1 with TRBJ1-2; TRBD1 aligns across 7 bases. CDR1 is SQVTM and CDR2 is ANQGSEA in the germline V gene. The J segment lost 0 bases and the V segment lost 4 bases, leaving 5 bases of the junction unmatched. This CDR3 is built from 14 residues.

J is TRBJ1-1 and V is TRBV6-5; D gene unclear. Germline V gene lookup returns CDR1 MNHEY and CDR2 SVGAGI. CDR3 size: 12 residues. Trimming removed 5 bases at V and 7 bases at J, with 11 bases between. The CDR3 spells CASSTRHGEAFF. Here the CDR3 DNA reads TGTGCCAGCAGTACCAGACACGGTGAAGCTTTCTTT.

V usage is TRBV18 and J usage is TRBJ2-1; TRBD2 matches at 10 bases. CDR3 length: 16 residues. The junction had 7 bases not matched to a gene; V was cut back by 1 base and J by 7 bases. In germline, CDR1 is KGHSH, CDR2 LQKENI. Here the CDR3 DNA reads TGTGCCAGCTCACCACTGCCGGGACTAGCGTGGAATGAGCAGTTCTTC. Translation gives CASSPLPGLAWNEQFF. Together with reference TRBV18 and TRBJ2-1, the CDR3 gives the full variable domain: NAGVMQNPRHLVRRRGQEARLRCSPMKGHSHVYWYRQLPEEGLKFMVYLQKENIIDESGMPKERFSAEFPKEGPSILRIQQVVRGDSAAYFCASSPLPGLAWNEQFFGPGTRLTVL.

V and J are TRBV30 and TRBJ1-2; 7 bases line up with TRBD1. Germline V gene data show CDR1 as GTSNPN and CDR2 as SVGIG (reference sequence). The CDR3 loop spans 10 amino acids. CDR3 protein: CATGVYGYTF. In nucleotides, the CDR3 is TGTGCTACAGGGGTCTATGGCTACACCTTC.

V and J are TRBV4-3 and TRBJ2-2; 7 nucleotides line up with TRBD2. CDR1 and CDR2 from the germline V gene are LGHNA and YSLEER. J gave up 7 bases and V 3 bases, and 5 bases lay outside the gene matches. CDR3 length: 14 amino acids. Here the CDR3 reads CASSQGGTIGELFF. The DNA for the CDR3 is TGCGCCAGCAGCCAGGGAGGGACGATCGGGGAGCTGTTTTTT.

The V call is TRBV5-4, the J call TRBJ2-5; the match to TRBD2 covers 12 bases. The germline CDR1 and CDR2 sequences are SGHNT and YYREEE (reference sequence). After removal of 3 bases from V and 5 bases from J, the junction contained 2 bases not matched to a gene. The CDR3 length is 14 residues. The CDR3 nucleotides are TGTGCCAGCAGCTGGACTAGCGGGGAGGAGACCCAGTACTTC. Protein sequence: CASSWTSGEETQYF.

CDR3 sequence: CASSLRGPNTGELFF. The CDR3 DNA reads TGTGCCAGCAGCTTGAGGGGGCCGAACACCGGGGAGCTGTTTTTT. The rearrangement uses TRBV5-4 and TRBJ2-2, with 7 bases aligning to TRBD1. Germline values: CDR1 SGHNT, CDR2 YYREEE (reference sequence). The CDR3 loop spans 15 amino acids. The V and J ends lost 1 base and 0 bases, in that order; junction bases with no gene match: 0.